The 26 T cell receptor beta chains listed next were all sequenced from one sample in a study of blood T cell repertoires in COVID-19. Sequencing was performed with immunoSEQ multiplex PCR; in TCRdb, only in-frame clones are kept and a portion is missing. The sample carries around 250,000 clones, about four fifths recorded once. Sequenced: peripheral blood. The origin of the receptors is a man aged 25-45 years who had recovered from COVID-19.

The chain recombines TRBV7-2 with TRBJ2-3; 7 bases agree with TRBD2. Germline assignment: CDR1 SGHTA and CDR2 FQGNSA. This CDR3 spans 15 amino acids. The junction had 8 bases not matched to a gene; V was cut back by 8 bases and J by 0 bases. DNA for the CDR3: TGTGCCAGCGGGGAGGGTAGCCATAGCACAGATACGCAGTATTTT. It translates to CASGEGSHSTDTQYF. Full variable domain (outside the CDR3, taken from reference TRBV7-2 and TRBJ2-3): GAGVSQSPSNKVTEKGKDVELRCDPISGHTALYWYRQSLGQGLEFLIYFQGNSAPDKSGLPSDRFSAERTGGSVSTLTIQRTQQEDSAVYLCASGEGSHSTDTQYFGPGTRLTVL.

The J gene is TRBJ2-7, the V gene TRBV5-4, with TRBD2 as a possible D gene (6 bases). Germline CDR1 is SGHNT and CDR2 is YYREEE (reference sequence). CDR3 length: 15 residues. V was clipped by 0 bases and J by 3 bases, with 13 bases between them. The DNA of the CDR3 is TGTGCCAGCAGCTTGGAACTAGCCAAGGGCTACGAGCAGTACTTC. It encodes CASSLELAKGYEQYF.

The V and J genes are TRBV5-1 and TRBJ1-3; tentative D call: TRBD1 (5 bases). CDR1 and CDR2 (germline): SGHRS, YFSETQ. The ends were cut back, 1 base at V and 8 bases at J, with 10 bases in the middle. There are 13 residues in the CDR3. CDR3 bases: TGCGCCAGCAGCTTGTCAGGGCCGGACACCATATATTTT. Translated, it gives CASSLSGPDTIYF.

V and J are TRBV9 and TRBJ1-1; D unresolved. The germline gives CDR1 SGDLS, CDR2 YYNGEE. With 4 bases removed from V and 4 bases from J, the gap between germline ends came to 17 bases. The CDR3 runs to 15 residues. This chain's CDR3 is CASSPSPGLVTEAFF. The CDR3, as DNA: TGTGCCAGCAGCCCCTCCCCGGGGTTGGTCACTGAAGCTTTCTTT.

This chain links TRBV5-6 with TRBJ2-7, with D possibly matching TRBD1 (5 bases). The germline V and J ends were trimmed by 3 bases and 3 bases, with 10 bases remaining between them. Germline V lookup: CDR1 SGHDT, CDR2 YYEEEE. This CDR3 comprises 13 residues. DNA for the CDR3: TGTGCCAGCAGCTCGACACAGGTCTACGAGCAGTACTTC. Residues: CASSSTQVYEQYF. The variable domain in full, completed from reference TRBV5-6 and TRBJ2-7, reads DAGVTQSPTHLIKTRGQQVTLRCSPKSGHDTVSWYQQALGQGPQFIFQYYEEEERQRGNFPDRFSGHQFPNYSSELNVNALLLGDSALYLCASSSTQVYEQYFGPGTRLTVT.

This clone was observed a few times. The chain's CDR3 is CASSRSSGYNEQFF. The CDR3 DNA sequence: TGTGCCAGCAGTAGATCTAGCGGCTACAATGAGCAGTTCTTC. V is TRBV2 and J is TRBJ2-1; TRBD2 matches 7 bases. This CDR3 region has 14 residues. The V gene's germline CDR1 is SNHLY and CDR2 FYNNEI. The V gene end was trimmed by 5 bases and the J gene end by 3 bases; junction bases not matched to a gene: 4.

The chain has TRBV5-1 and TRBJ1-6, with D tentatively TRBD1 (6 bases). Looked up from germline, CDR1 is SGHRS and CDR2 is YFSETQ. The CDR3 loop spans 17 amino acids. Trimming removed 0 bases from V and 4 bases from J, with 14 bases in between. This chain's CDR3 is CASSLVAGEKYNSPLHF. CDR3 DNA sequence: TGCGCCAGCAGCTTGGTAGCAGGGGAGAAATATAATTCACCCCTCCACTTT.

The rearrangement links TRBV28 to TRBJ2-7, with 9 positions matching TRBD1. Germline assignment: CDR1 MDHEN and CDR2 SYDVKM. The junction had 2 bases not matched to a gene; V was cut back by 4 bases and J by 7 bases. This CDR3 comprises 12 residues. The CDR3 DNA follows: TGTGCCAGCAGTTCCGGGACAGGGGAGCAGTACGTC. This codes for CASSSGTGEQYV.

This clone was seen a single time. The chain joins TRBV11-2 to TRBJ1-6; D call uncertain. Germline V lookup: CDR1 SGHAT, CDR2 FQNNGV. The CDR3 length is 18 residues. Trimming left V 1 base short and J 4 bases short, with 17 bases between. CDR3 in amino acids: CASSLGVGFRIYNSPLHF. CDR3 nucleotide sequence: TGTGCCAGCAGCTTAGGCGTCGGTTTCAGGATATATAATTCACCCCTCCACTTT.

The V call is TRBV4-1, the J call TRBJ2-1; TRBD1 agrees at 8 bases. The germline V gene encodes CDR1 MGHRA and CDR2 YSYEKL. This CDR3 contains 15 residues. Trimming cost V 4 bases and J 9 bases; bases outside gene matches: 11. The CDR3 spells CASSPRATGDGEQFF. In nucleotides, the CDR3 is TGCGCCAGCAGCCCCCGCGCGACAGGGGACGGTGAGCAGTTCTTC.

This clone was recorded only once. The chain is built from TRBV4-1 and TRBJ2-7, with D tentatively TRBD2 (5 bases). This CDR3 contains 15 residues. Germline V CDR1 and CDR2: MGHRA, YSYEKL. V was pared by 4 bases and J by 4 bases, with 17 bases between. The CDR3 DNA reads as TGCGCCAGCAGCCGTCTCACCGGCGGAGGATACGAGCAGTACGTC. Its protein is CASSRLTGGGYEQYV.

V gene TRBV28 combines with J gene TRBJ2-1, with 10 bases that match TRBD1. The germline V gene has CDR1 MDHEN and CDR2 SYDVKM. With V trimmed by 4 bases and J by 8 bases, 5 bases remained unmatched. The CDR3 length is 14 residues. In DNA form, the CDR3 reads TGTGCCAGCAGTTCGACAGGGGGCGTCGATGAGCAGTTCTTC. This codes for CASSSTGGVDEQFF.

This sequence joins TRBV19 and TRBJ2-5; D is ambiguous. The germline V and J ends were trimmed by 4 bases and 2 bases, with 11 bases remaining between them. Germline loops: CDR1 LNHDA, CDR2 SQIVND (reference sequence). The CDR3 totals 14 residues. The CDR3, as DNA: TGTGCCAGTAGTACTCAGCCGGGTCAAGAGACCCAGTACTTC. Translation gives CASSTQPGQETQYF.

The genes are TRBV11-3 and TRBJ2-7, with D unresolved. CDR3 length equals 13 residues. Germline values: CDR1 SGHNT, CDR2 YENEEA. V lost 8 bases, J lost 5 bases, and 16 bases lay in between. The DNA of the CDR3 is TGTGCCAGCGGTGCCTCAGGCGTCCACGAGCAGTACTTC. It codes for CASGASGVHEQYF.

The chain has TRBV7-9 and TRBJ2-1, with D maybe TRBD2 (5 bases). Germline CDR1 is SEHNR and CDR2 is FQNEAQ (reference sequence). The CDR3 totals 16 residues. Deletions cut 0 bases from V and 7 bases from J, with 16 bases between. CDR3 sequence reads: CASSLAFGEAGNEQFF. The CDR3, as DNA: TGTGCCAGCAGCTTAGCTTTTGGCGAGGCGGGTAATGAGCAGTTCTTC.

The gene calls are TRBV7-2 and TRBJ2-1; a weak D match, TRBD1 (6 bases). The CDR3 runs 13 residues. V lost 4 bases and J 9 bases, leaving 13 bases between the germline ends. Germline V gene sequence: CDR1 SGHTA, CDR2 FQGNSA. The CDR3 DNA reads as TGTGCCAGCAGCTATCACAGGGTGCGTGAGCAGTTCTTC. This encodes CASSYHRVREQFF.

The chain combines TRBV5-1 with TRBJ1-2, with 11 bases fitting TRBD1. Trimming took 3 bases from V and 6 from J; bases not matched to a gene: 13. This CDR3 comprises 17 residues. CDR1 is SGHRS, CDR2 YFSETQ, per germline. DNA for the CDR3: TGCGCCAGCAGCTACCGAAAGGGGACAGGGGGATTTCATGGCTACACCTTC. Amino acid sequence: CASSYRKGTGGFHGYTF.

In its sample, this clone was seen once. The chain employs TRBV18 and TRBJ1-4; a weak D match, TRBD1 (6 bases). Trimming cost V 4 bases and J 6 bases, with 12 bases left between them. The CDR3 extends over 14 amino acids. Germline CDR1 and CDR2: KGHSH and LQKENI. For the CDR3, the DNA is TGTGCCAGCTCACGGGAACAGGGAGATGAAAAACTGTTTTTT. Its translation is CASSREQGDEKLFF.

This clone showed up just once. The rearrangement joins TRBV4-1 to TRBJ2-7; D is possibly TRBD1 (5 bases). V lost 0 bases to trimming and J lost 3 bases, with 12 bases between them. This CDR3 region has 15 residues. CDR1 is MGHRA and CDR2 is YSYEKL in the germline V gene. CDR3 DNA: TGCGCCAGCAGCCAAGACGACAGTTTATTCTACGAGCAGTACTTC. Its translation is CASSQDDSLFYEQYF.

The CDR3 is CASALPGLPAFF. The DNA for the CDR3 is TGTGCTAGTGCCCTCCCAGGGTTACCGGCTTTCTTT. The chain couples TRBV12-5 to TRBJ1-1, with a weak D call TRBD1 (5 bases). Trimming cost V 7 bases and J 11 bases, with 17 bases left between them. The CDR3 extends over 12 amino acids. Germline CDR1 and CDR2: LGHNT and FRNRAP.

In nucleotides, the CDR3 is TGCGCCAGCAGCCCCGGCGGGGAAGAGACCCAGTACTTC. As protein: CASSPGGEETQYF. V is TRBV4-1 and J is TRBJ2-5; a possible D gene is TRBD2 (6 bases). This CDR3 region has 13 residues. With 4 bases removed from V and 3 bases from J, the gap between germline ends came to 9 bases. CDR1 MGHRA and CDR2 YSYEKL come from the germline V gene.

The CDR3 DNA is TGCGCCAGCAGCGGTACAACATACACCGGGGAGCTGTTTTTT. Translating it yields CASSGTTYTGELFF. V usage is TRBV5-1 and J usage is TRBJ2-2; D call uncertain. The CDR3 runs to 14 residues. Germline CDR1 and CDR2: SGHRS and YFSETQ. Trimming pared 4 bases from V and 3 bases from J, leaving 10 bases between.

The gene calls are TRBV13 and TRBJ1-3; 9 nucleotides line up with TRBD1. In germline, CDR1 is PRHDT, CDR2 FYEKMQ (reference sequence). CDR3 length: 15 residues. The junction had 8 bases not matched to a gene; V was cut back by 4 bases and J by 7 bases. CDR3 nucleotides: TGTGCCAGCAGCTACCAAGGGACAGGGCCCAACACCATATATTTT. As protein: CASSYQGTGPNTIYF.

The chain is built from TRBV11-3 and TRBJ2-1, with 7 bases lining up with TRBD1. V dropped 4 bases and J dropped 9; count of bases not matched to a gene: 9. This CDR3 is built from 14 residues. The germline CDR1 and CDR2 sequences are SGHNT and YENEEA. The CDR3, as DNA: TGTGCCAGCAGCTCCCGTCAGGGGGTCGGTGAGCAGTTCTTC. Its protein is CASSSRQGVGEQFF.

This clone was counted once. The chain joins TRBV2 to TRBJ2-3; D might be TRBD1 (5 bases). Trimming removed 7 bases from V and 1 base from J, with 12 bases in between. CDR3 size: 14 residues. Looked up from germline, CDR1 is SNHLY and CDR2 is FYNNEI. CDR3 protein: CASKGDSGTDTQYF. CDR3 DNA sequence: TGTGCCAGCAAAGGCGACAGCGGCACAGATACGCAGTATTTT.

The CDR3 DNA sequence: TGTGCCAGCAGTCGGGTAGAGTCTTTGCAGTATTTT. Protein: CASSRVESLQYF. This chain joins TRBV6-6 and TRBJ2-3; D gene ambiguous. Between the trimmed V and J ends, which lost 5 bases and 11 bases, there was a span of 14 bases. The length of the CDR3 is 12 residues. CDR1 and CDR2 (germline): MNHNY, SVGAGI (reference sequence).